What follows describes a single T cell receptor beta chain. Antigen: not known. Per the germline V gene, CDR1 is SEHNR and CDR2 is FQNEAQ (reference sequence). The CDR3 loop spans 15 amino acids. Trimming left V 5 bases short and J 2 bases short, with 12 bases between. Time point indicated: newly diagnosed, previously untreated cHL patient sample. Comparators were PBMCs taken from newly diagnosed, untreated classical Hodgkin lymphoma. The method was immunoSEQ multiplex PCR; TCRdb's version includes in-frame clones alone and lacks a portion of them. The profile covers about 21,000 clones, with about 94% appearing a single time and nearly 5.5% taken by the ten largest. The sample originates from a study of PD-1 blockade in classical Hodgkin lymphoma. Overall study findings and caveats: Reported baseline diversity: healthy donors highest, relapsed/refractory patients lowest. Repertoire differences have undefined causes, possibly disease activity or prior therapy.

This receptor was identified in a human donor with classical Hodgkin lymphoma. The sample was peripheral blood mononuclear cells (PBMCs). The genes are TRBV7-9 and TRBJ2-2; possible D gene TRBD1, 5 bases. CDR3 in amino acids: CASSQRTLNTGELFF. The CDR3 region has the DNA TGTGCCAGCAGCCAAAGGACACTTAACACCGGGGAGCTGTTTTTT.